This TCR beta chain was recorded in a study of blood T cell repertoires in COVID-19. About the study: Donors of Cohort 3 who recovered were those that had two negative PCRs, clearance, or symptom resolution. PBMCs, B-cell-depleted T cells, or T cells provided the cDNA or gDNA that made up the material.

This table comes from immunoSEQ multiplex PCR, and its TCRdb copy is limited to in-frame clones, with some not included. The sample carries about 210,000 clones, approximately 90% recorded once. This CDR3 comprises 14 residues. Trimming left V 0 bases short and J 0 bases short, with 4 bases between. Enrolled through a virtual design, the participants were between 18 and 89 years of age and came from about two dozen US areas. Each participant's cohort was designated according to participant-reported clinical history. This clone was detected only a few times. This chain connects TRBV5-3 to TRBJ2-1; D call uncertain. TRBV5-3 is an ORF, and what it does is uncertain. This sequence was found in a woman aged 40 to 50 in a cohort exposed to, infected with or recovered from COVID-19 (not recorded which). The sample was PBMCs or T cells enriched from blood (not recorded which). CDR3 in DNA: TGTGCCAGAAGCTTGGCCGGCTCCTACAATGAGCAGTTCTTC. Translated: CARSLAGSYNEQFF.